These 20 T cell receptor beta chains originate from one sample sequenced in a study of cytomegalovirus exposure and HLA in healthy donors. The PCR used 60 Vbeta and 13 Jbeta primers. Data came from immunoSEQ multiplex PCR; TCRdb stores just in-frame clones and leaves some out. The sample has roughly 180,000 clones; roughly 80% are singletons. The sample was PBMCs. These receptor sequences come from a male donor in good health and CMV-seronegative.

Here the CDR3 DNA reads TGCAGCGTAGACACTTCCGGGACAGGCGCCTCCGAGCAGTACTTC. Protein: CSVDTSGTGASEQYF. The rearrangement joins TRBV29-1 to TRBJ2-7; 8 nucleotides align to TRBD1. The CDR3 extends over 15 amino acids. The J segment lost 6 bases and the V segment lost 6 bases, leaving 16 bases of the junction unmatched. The germline V gene encodes CDR1 SQVTM and CDR2 ANQGSEA.

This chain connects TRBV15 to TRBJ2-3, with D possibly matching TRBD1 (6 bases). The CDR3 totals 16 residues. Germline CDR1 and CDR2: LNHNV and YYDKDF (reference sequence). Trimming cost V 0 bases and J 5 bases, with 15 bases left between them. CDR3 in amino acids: CATSRDEGRDIDTQYF. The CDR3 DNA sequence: TGTGCCACCAGCAGAGATGAGGGCAGGGACATAGATACGCAGTATTTT.

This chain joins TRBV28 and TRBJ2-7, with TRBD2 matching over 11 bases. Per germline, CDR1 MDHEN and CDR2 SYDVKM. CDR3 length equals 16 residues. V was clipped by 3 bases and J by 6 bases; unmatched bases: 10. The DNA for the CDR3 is TGTGCCAGCAGTTTCCTCGGCGGTAGCGGGAGGGTCGAGCAGTACTTC. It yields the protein CASSFLGGSGRVEQYF.

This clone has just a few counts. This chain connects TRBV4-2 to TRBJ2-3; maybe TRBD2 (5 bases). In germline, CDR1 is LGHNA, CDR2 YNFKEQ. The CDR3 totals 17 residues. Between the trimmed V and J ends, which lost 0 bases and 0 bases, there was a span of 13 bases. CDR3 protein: CASSQDPISGSTDTQYF. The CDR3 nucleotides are TGTGCCAGCAGCCAAGATCCCATAAGCGGAAGCACAGATACGCAGTATTTT.

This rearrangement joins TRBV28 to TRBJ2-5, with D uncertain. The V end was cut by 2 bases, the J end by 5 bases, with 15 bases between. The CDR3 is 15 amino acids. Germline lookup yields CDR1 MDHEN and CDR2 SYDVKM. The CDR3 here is CASSLTTDPQETQYF. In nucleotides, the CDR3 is TGTGCCAGCAGTTTAACCACAGACCCCCAGGAGACCCAGTACTTC.

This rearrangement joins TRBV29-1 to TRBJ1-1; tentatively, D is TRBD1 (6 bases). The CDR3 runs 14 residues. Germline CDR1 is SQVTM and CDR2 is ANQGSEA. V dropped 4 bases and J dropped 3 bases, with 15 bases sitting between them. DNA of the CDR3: TGCAGCGTTGCCCCGAGACAGGCGGACACTGAAGCTTTCTTT. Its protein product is CSVAPRQADTEAFF. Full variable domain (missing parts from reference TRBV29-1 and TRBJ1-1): SAVISQKPSRDICQRGTSLTIQCQVDSQVTMMFWYRQQPGQSLTLIATANQGSEATYESGFVIDKFPISRPNLTFSTLTVSNMSPEDSSIYLCSVAPRQADTEAFFGQGTRLTVV.

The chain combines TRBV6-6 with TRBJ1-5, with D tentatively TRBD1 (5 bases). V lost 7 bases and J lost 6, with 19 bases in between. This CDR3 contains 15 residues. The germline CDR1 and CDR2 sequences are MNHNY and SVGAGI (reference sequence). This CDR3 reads CASILTDSLGQPQHF. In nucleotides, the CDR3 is TGTGCCAGCATTCTCACTGACAGTTTAGGTCAGCCCCAGCATTTT.

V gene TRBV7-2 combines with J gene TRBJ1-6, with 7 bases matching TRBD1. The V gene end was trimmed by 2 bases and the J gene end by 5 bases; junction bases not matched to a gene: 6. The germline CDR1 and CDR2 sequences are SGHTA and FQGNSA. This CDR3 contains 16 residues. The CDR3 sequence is CASSLRGQPNNSPLHF. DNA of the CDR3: TGTGCCAGCAGCTTAAGGGGACAGCCTAATAATTCACCCCTCCACTTT.

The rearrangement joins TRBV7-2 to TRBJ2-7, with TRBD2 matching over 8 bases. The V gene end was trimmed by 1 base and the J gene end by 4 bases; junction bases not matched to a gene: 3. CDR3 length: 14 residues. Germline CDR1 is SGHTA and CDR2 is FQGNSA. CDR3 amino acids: CASSLERGMYEQYF. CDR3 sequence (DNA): TGTGCCAGCAGCTTAGAGCGGGGGATGTACGAGCAGTACTTC.

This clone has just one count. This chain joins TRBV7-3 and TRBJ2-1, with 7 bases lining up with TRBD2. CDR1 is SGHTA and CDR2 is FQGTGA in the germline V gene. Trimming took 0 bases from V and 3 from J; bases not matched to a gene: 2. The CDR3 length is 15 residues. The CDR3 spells CASSLTQRGYNEQFF. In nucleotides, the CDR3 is TGTGCCAGCAGCTTAACGCAGCGGGGCTACAATGAGCAGTTCTTC.

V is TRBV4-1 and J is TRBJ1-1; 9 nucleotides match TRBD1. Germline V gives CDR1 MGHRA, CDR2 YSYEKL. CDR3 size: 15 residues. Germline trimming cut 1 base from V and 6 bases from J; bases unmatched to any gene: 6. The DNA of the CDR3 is TGCGCCAGCAGCCAAGGGGACAGGGTCGGGGCTGAAGCTTTCTTT. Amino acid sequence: CASSQGDRVGAEAFF.

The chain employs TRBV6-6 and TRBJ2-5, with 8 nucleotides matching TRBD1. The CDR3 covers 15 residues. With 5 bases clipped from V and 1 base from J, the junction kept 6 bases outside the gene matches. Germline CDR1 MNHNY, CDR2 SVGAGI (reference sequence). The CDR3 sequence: CASSGQGWGQETQYF. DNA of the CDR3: TGTGCCAGCAGTGGACAGGGATGGGGCCAAGAGACCCAGTACTTC.

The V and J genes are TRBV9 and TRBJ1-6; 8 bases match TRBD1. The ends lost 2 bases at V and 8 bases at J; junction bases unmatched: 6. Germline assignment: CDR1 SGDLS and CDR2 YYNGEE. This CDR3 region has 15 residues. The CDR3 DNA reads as TGTGCCAGCAGCGTCACGGGACAGGCTGATTCACCCCTCCACTTT. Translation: CASSVTGQADSPLHF.

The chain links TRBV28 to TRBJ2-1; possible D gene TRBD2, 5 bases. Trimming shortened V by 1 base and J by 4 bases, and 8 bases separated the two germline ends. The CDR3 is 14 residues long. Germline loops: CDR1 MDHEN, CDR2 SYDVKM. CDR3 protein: CASSLSEGYNEQFF. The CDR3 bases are TGTGCCAGCAGTTTATCTGAGGGATACAATGAGCAGTTCTTC.

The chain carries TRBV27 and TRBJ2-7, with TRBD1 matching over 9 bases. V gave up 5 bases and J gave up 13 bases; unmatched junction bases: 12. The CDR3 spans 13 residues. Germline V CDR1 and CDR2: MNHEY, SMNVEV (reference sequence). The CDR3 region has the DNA TGTGCCAGCAGTCAAACAGGGGGCCCGGGGGCTTACTTC. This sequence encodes CASSQTGGPGAYF.

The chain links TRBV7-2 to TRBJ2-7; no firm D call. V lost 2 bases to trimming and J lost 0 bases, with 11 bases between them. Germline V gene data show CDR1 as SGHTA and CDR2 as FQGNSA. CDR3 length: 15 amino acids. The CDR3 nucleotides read TGTGCCAGCAGCTTAAGCCCAGGTAGCTCCTACGAGCAGTACTTC. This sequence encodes CASSLSPGSSYEQYF. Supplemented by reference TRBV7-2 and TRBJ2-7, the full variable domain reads GAGVSQSPSNKVTEKGKDVELRCDPISGHTALYWYRQSLGQGLEFLIYFQGNSAPDKSGLPSDRFSAERTGGSVSTLTIQRTQQEDSAVYLCASSLSPGSSYEQYFGPGTRLTVT.

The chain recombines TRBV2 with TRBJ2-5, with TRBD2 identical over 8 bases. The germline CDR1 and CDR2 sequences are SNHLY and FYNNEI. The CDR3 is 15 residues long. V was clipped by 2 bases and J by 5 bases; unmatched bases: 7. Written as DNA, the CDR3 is TGTGCCAGCAGTGAATACGGGGGGGCTGGGGAGACCCAGTACTTC. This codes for CASSEYGGAGETQYF.

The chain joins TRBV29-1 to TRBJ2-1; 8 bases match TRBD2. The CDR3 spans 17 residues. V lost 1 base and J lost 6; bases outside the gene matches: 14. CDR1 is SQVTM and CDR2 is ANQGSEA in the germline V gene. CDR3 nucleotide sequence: TGCAGCGTTGAAGTCGGGACTAGACACTTTTCCGGCAATGAGCAGTTCTTC. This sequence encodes CSVEVGTRHFSGNEQFF.

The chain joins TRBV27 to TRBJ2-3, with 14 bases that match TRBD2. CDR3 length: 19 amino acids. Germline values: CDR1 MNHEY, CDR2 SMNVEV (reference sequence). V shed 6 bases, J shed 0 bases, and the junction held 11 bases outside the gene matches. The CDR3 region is CASRMIPGLAGASTDTQYF. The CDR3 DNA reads TGTGCCAGCAGAATGATCCCGGGACTAGCGGGGGCTAGCACAGATACGCAGTATTTT.

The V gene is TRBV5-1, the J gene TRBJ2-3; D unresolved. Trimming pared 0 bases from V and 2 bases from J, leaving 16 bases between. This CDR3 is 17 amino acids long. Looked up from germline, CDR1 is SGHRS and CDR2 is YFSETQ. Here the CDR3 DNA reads TGCGCCAGCAGCTTGGTGGCAGAGACTTCGTTCACAGATACGCAGTATTTT. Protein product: CASSLVAETSFTDTQYF.